This T cell receptor beta chain was captured by sequencing in a study of cytomegalovirus exposure and HLA in healthy donors (dated by TCRdb to 2016 to 2017). Study-wide context: An earlier analysis of approximately 590 of the donors reported 250 to 350 Gb of sequence data and roughly 100 million unique TCR beta sequences from about 200 million T cells. An early release covering about 600 HLA-typed donors comprised about 300 gigabases of sequencing data and 85 million to 100 million unique TCR sequences. Of the 350 to 450 genotyped donors, roughly 80% fell in the genetic ancestry cluster associated with self-reported Caucasian donors. The study aimed to test whether signatures of past pathogen exposure could be identified by cataloging public T cell receptors. The study used immunosequencing to profile the T cell repertoires of hundreds of subjects and linked those repertoires to cytomegalovirus serostatus. In addition to the first cohort of around 670 subjects, a separate validation cohort of 120 different subjects was used. To predict cytomegalovirus infection status, the study brought together high-throughput TCR immunosequencing, statistical association of individual TCRs with disease status, and machine learning. To study patterns of TCR occurrence, a later analysis re-analyzed previously published TCR beta repertoires from 500 to 850 donors and added high-resolution HLA genotyping. Rather than drawing on any new phenotypic data, the later analysis identified candidate immune exposures from TCR beta sequences and the way those sequences occurred across donors. In an earlier analysis of more than 550 of the donors, high-throughput TCR beta sequencing was used to judge whether each TCR beta V gene segment behaved as functional or pseudogenic. Donor age, sex, ethnicity and CMV serostatus were compiled together with the repertoire data. A later genetic analysis took genome-wide SNP genotypes for about three fifths of the roughly 700 donors and used that subset as a discovery cohort. All discovery cohort repertoires had been generated using a single sequencing platform. Both class I and class II loci were covered by HLA typing, at four-digit resolution. Typing coverage varied by locus: roughly 620-640 donors for A, B, C, DRB1 and DQB1; some 520 for DQA1; approximately 610 for DPA1; approximately 450 for DPB1. Roughly 5 DR-DQ haplotypes were handled as single units for association and clustering, since linkage in the cohort was strong. Among 398 genotyped donors of the cohort, an average of about 240,000 unique TCR beta nucleotide sequences were sequenced per donor, about a sixth of them non-productive.

The study at large found these results: The presence/absence analyses assumed that sequencing depth was roughly uniform across donors, and that assumption may not be true. According to a later analysis, parvovirus B19, influenza, CMV and Epstein-Barr virus appeared linked to several top co-occurrence clusters. Most TCR sequences were observed very rarely across donors, whereas some public TCRs were present in many individuals. A later analysis found that TCR association rates varied across HLA loci, with DRB1 alleles showing the most associated TCRs and HLA-C alleles the fewest. A total of about 180 TCR beta chains were listed by the study as associated with cytomegalovirus. Because HLA typing was missing for some donors at each locus, association tests included only the typed subset. A later analysis associated some 17,000 TCR beta sequences with specific HLA alleles at a false discovery rate of 0.05. A further reported finding was that TCR beta sequences accurately predicted the HLA-A and HLA-B alleles for most subjects in the first cohort. Because the 87-base-pair reads could not distinguish some IMGT-functional V segments, including TRBV6-2 and TRBV6-3, those segments were excluded. An earlier analysis of approximately 600 of the donors showed that most TCR beta V segments appeared in productive rearrangements either about 90% or about 30% of the time, which broadly matched IMGT annotations. In a later analysis, HLA-associated TCR beta chains were found to be more clonally expanded and to have lower generation probabilities than equally common non-associated chains. This cohort had only TCR beta chains sequenced, and the lack of alpha or paired-chain data limited which features could be detected. A later genetic analysis associated a missense DCLRE1C variant with V-gene and J-gene trimming of TCR beta chains, and an independent cohort replicated the association. In a later genetic analysis, fewer N-insertions in productive TCRs were reported among donors in an Asian-associated ancestry cluster than the approximately 670-donor mean. When HLA alleles, especially DR and DQ, strongly co-occurred, TCR associations were difficult to assign to individual alleles. Linkage disequilibrium might explain the correlated functional status among segregating V segments, but an unknown experimental factor could not be ruled out. A cluster of highly shared sequence variants was judged likely to be a technical artifact of the sequencing pipeline. The only immune exposure information available for the cohort was CMV serostatus. The earlier analysis of about 600 of the donors excluded roughly 17 rarely observed V segments, including chromosome 9 orphons, because counts were too low. According to a later analysis, most CMV-associated TCR beta chains appeared to be HLA-restricted, and the HLA associations seemed to be driven largely by CMV exposure. The classifier was reported to diagnose cytomegalovirus status with high specificity and sensitivity in both the original and validation cohorts. A few of the identified cytomegalovirus-associated TCR beta chains were confirmed in vitro to be specific for cytomegalovirus antigens. The authors suggested that the approach could potentially be generalized to other disease states and immunological phenotypes.

Library creation used the immunoSEQ multiplex PCR assay. A mixture of 60 forward primers for TCR Vbeta segments and 13 reverse primers for TCR Jbeta segments was used in the multiplex PCR. A multiplex PCR assay on genomic DNA amplified the CDR3 region of rearranged TCR beta genes. The amplified TCR beta libraries were sequenced on the Illumina HiSeq System as 87-base-pair reads. In the source study's methods: In a later analysis, 70 million to 95 million unique TCR beta chains were counted across the 650 to 700 repertoires, and around 11 million of these chains were shared by at least two donors. To remove PCR and sequencing errors, raw reads were error-corrected and collapsed into unique sequences using a nearest-neighbor algorithm that merged closely related sequences. V, D and J gene segments were assigned by aligning CDR3 sequences to IMGT reference sequences. For a sequence to be retained, a match of at least six nucleotides to both a V gene segment and a J gene segment was required. Rearrangements were called productive when the CDR3 lacked stop codons and stayed in frame with V and J; all others were non-productive. Following IMGT convention, CDR3 was defined as the stretch from the second conserved V-encoded cysteine to the conserved J-encoded phenylalanine. The earlier analysis of 450 to 750 of the donors excluded any sequence lacking an unambiguous match to a single V gene segment. In an earlier analysis of more than 500 of the donors, a V segment was called functional when productive rearrangements were above 56.7%, and segregating when the standard deviation between donors exceeded 5%. To diagnose cytomegalovirus status from the catalog of TCR beta chain sequences, a statistical classification framework was built. A later analysis assigned V and J genes by comparing TCR nucleotide sequences with IMGT/GENE-DB human TR gene sequences. A later analysis assigned CDR3 sequences and most-parsimonious VDJ recombination scenarios with the TCRdist pipeline. A later analysis defined each TCR beta chain by its CDR3 amino acid sequence plus V-gene family, and excluded reads lacking a unique V-gene family. As a way to deal with suspected cross-contamination and a sequencing artifact, a later analysis dropped more than 500 nucleotide sequences that were highly shared and had low generation probability. For each public chain, a later analysis derived a clonal expansion index from normalized ranks of inferred template counts within each repertoire. A later analysis computed generation probabilities with a VDJ recombination model fitted to out-of-frame rearrangements, and checked the results against IGoR. In a later analysis, TCR-TCR, TCR-HLA and TCR-CMV co-occurrence was scored with hypergeometric tests, and a repertoire-size bias correction was applied to TCR pairs. In a later analysis, false discovery rates were estimated by permuting HLA or CMV assignments 20 times. In a later analysis, co-occurring TCRs were grouped using DBSCAN, with TCRdist sequence similarity added in when clustering inside HLA-allele-positive subsets. Repertoires with fewer than 30,000 or more than 120,000 public chains, plus five repertoires with anomalous nucleotide sharing, were excluded from co-occurrence clustering. TCRdb retrieved this table from immuneACCESS and kept in-frame rearrangements only. Not all clones are present; in checked studies, unresolved V genes account for under half, and no reason is known for the remainder. V, J and clone size were drawn from that table, and D and trimming were deduced from the DNA. The sample table lists 100,000 to 150,000 clones, approximately 80% of them with a count of one. The top ten constitute about 2% of the sample.

The junction shows trimming of 0 bases on V and 0 bases on J, and the gene matches do not reach 8 bases of it. From the cysteine up to the phenylalanine, the CDR3 has a length of 18 residues. Just the 54-base CDR3 DNA is kept, in frame starting at base 1. From a lookup of the germline V gene (reference sequence), CDR1 and CDR2 are LNHNV and YYDKDF. This clone came up a few times. Its binding antigen is unknown. No much larger clone is present one base from it, and per-base qualities are unavailable. In total, approximately 700 healthy bone marrow donors made up the cohort. Cohort members were all nominally healthy when sampled, although unrecorded immune exposures were likely present. The donor was CMV seronegative and belonged to the group of 352 seronegative cohort members. A peripheral blood sample was collected from each donor, and TCR beta sequencing was performed on peripheral blood mononuclear cells. Genomic DNA extraction from the blood cell samples was performed with the Qiagen DNeasy Blood Extraction Kit.

This clonotype originated in a man aged 50-59 years in good health and CMV-seronegative. This sequence uses TRBV15 and TRBJ1-3; 7 central nucleotides agree with TRBD1. Input material: PBMCs. The CDR3 amino acid sequence is: CATSRDTQGTISGNTIYF. The nucleotide sequence reads as follows: TGTGCCACCAGCAGAGATACACAGGGGACAATCTCTGGAAACACCATATATTTT.